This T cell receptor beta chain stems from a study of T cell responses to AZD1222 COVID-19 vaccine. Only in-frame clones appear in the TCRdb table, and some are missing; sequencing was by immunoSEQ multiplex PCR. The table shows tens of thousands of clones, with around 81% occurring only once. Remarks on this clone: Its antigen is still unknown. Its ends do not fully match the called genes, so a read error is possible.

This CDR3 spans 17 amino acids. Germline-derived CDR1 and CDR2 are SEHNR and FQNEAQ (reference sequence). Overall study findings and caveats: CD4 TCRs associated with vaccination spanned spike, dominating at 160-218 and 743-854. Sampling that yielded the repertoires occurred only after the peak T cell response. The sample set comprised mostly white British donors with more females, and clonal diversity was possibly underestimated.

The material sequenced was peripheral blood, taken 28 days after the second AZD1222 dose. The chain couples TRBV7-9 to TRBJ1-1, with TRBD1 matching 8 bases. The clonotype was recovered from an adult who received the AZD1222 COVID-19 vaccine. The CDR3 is CASRLGVNGQGGTEAFF. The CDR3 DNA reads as TGTGCCAGCAGGTTAGGGGTAAATGGACAGGGAGGGACTGAAGCTTTCTTT. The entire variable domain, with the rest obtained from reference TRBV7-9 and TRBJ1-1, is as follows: DTGVSQNPRHKITKRGQNVTFRCDPISEHNRLYWYRQTLGQGPEFLTYFQNEAQLEKSRLLSDRFSAERPKGSFSTLEIQRTEQGDSAMYLCASRLGVNGQGGTEAFFGQGTRLTVV.